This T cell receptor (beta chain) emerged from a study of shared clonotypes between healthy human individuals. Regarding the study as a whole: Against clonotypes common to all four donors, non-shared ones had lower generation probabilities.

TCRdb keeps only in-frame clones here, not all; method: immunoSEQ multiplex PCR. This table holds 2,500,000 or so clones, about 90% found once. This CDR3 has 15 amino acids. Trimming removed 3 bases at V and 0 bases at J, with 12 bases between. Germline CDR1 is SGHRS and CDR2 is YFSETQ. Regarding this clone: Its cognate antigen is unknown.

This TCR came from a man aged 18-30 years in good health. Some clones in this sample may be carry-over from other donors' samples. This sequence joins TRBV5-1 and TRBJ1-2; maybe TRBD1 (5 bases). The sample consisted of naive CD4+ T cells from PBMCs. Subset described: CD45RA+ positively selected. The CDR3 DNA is TGCGCCAGCAGCTCCCCGACAGCCTCTAACTATGGCTACACCTTC. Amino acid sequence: CASSSPTASNYGYTF. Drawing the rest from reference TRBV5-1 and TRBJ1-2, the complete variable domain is KAGVTQTPRYLIKTRGQQVTLSCSPISGHRSVSWYQQTPGQGLQFLFEYFSETQRNKGNFPGRFSGRQFSNSRSEMNVSTLELGDSALYLCASSSPTASNYGYTFGSGTRLTVV.